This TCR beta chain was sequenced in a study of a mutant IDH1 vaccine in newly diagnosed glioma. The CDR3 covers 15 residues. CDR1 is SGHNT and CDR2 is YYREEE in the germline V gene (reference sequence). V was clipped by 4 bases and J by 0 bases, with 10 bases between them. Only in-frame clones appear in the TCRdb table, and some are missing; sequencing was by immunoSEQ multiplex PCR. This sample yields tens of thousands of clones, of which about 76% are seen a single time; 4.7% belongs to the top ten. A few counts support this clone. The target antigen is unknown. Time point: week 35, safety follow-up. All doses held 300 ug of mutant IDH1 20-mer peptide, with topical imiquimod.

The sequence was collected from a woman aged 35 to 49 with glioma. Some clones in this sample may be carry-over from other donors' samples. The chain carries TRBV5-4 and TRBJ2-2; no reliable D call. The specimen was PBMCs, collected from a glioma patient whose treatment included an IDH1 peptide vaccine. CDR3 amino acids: CASSHRAPNTGELFF. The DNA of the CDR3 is TGTGCCAGCAGCCATAGGGCGCCGAACACCGGGGAGCTGTTTTTT.